The present T cell receptor (beta chain) was sequenced within a study of cytomegalovirus exposure and HLA in healthy donors. Findings and caveats of the study: Cytomegalovirus association was assigned to approximately 180 TCR beta chains.

CDR1 is SGHRS and CDR2 is YFSETQ in the germline V gene. Trimming pared 0 bases from V and 7 bases from J, leaving 26 bases between. This CDR3 is 18 amino acids long. The primer mix had 60 Vbeta and 13 Jbeta primers. TCRdb's copy holds only in-frame clones and misses some; the assay was immunoSEQ multiplex PCR. This sample has roughly 120,000 clones; under 90% occur once, and the top ten carry under 2.5%. Comments on this clone: The antigen is undetermined.

The sample was PBMCs. This TCR came from a young woman in good health and CMV-seronegative. The chain is built from TRBV5-1 and TRBJ2-7; no clear D. The CDR3 DNA reads TGCGCCAGCAGCTTGGCCAGGTCGGCGCCGTTTGCCCCCTCTGAGCAGTACTTC. Protein sequence: CASSLARSAPFAPSEQYF.